These 17 T cell receptor beta chains came from one sample sequenced in a study of cytomegalovirus exposure and HLA in healthy donors. Method: immunoSEQ multiplex PCR; TCRdb's copy keeps in-frame clones and lacks some. The table lists tens of thousands of clones, approximately 94% of them singletons, with approximately 3.3% in the top ten. Input material: PBMCs. Receptors were obtained from a woman aged 18-35 years in good health and CMV-seropositive.

The rearrangement joins TRBV4-3 to TRBJ2-1, with TRBD1 matching 11 bases. The length of the CDR3 is 17 residues. In germline, CDR1 is LGHNA, CDR2 YSLEER. V gave up 0 bases and J gave up 4 bases; unmatched junction bases: 5. The CDR3 sequence is CASSQDRGTGGYNEQFF. CDR3 nucleotide sequence: TGCGCCAGCAGCCAAGATCGGGGGACAGGGGGGTACAATGAGCAGTTCTTC.

The V call is TRBV28, the J call TRBJ1-2, with D unclear. Germline V lookup: CDR1 MDHEN, CDR2 SYDVKM. The CDR3 contains 13 residues. Trimming left V 4 bases short and J 1 base short, with 7 bases between. The CDR3 sequence: CASSYTYNYGYTF. CDR3 nucleotide sequence: TGTGCCAGCAGTTATACATATAACTATGGCTACACCTTC.

This clone turned up a few times. The chain employs TRBV2 and TRBJ2-7; no firm D call. V shed 3 bases and J shed 3 bases, with 9 bases lying between them. The CDR3 has 13 residues. Looked up from germline, CDR1 is SNHLY and CDR2 is FYNNEI. In DNA form, the CDR3 reads TGTGCCAGCAGTGATCAGGTAGACTACGAGCAGTACTTC. Translation: CASSDQVDYEQYF.

V gene TRBV7-2 combines with J gene TRBJ1-1; weak D call: TRBD1 (5 bases). Germline V gives CDR1 SGHTA, CDR2 FQGNSA. V gave up 2 bases and J gave up 4 bases, with 20 bases separating them. The CDR3 has 17 amino acids. The CDR3 DNA sequence: TGTGCCAGCAGCTTATTATCGTGGGGCGAGGAGAGCACTGAAGCTTTCTTT. Protein: CASSLLSWGEESTEAFF.

This chain links TRBV5-1 with TRBJ2-5; TRBD2 matches 11 bases. In germline, CDR1 is SGHRS, CDR2 YFSETQ. This CDR3 has 14 amino acids. The V and J ends lost 7 bases and 11 bases, in that order; junction bases with no gene match: 13. As DNA, the CDR3 is TGCGCCAGCGGAATGACTAGCGGGGCGAGGGAGCAGTACTTC. It specifies CASGMTSGAREQYF.

This chain links TRBV11-2 with TRBJ2-3; D gene unclear. The germline gives CDR1 SGHAT, CDR2 FQNNGV. V lost 3 bases, J lost 0 bases, and 7 bases lay in between. CDR3 length equals 14 residues. CDR3 protein: CASSFWRSTDTQYF. The CDR3 nucleotides are TGTGCCAGCAGCTTCTGGAGAAGCACAGATACGCAGTATTTT.

The gene calls are TRBV28 and TRBJ2-7; 9 nucleotides match TRBD1. CDR1 is MDHEN and CDR2 is SYDVKM in the germline V gene. The CDR3 spans 15 residues. V shed 5 bases and J 2 bases; nucleotides not matched to a gene: 7. CDR3 DNA sequence: TGTGCCAGCAGTGGCCGGGACAGGGCCCCCTACGAGCAGTACTTC. Its translation is CASSGRDRAPYEQYF.

The CDR3 protein is CASSLQGMTEAFF. CDR3 DNA sequence: TGTGCCAGCAGTTTACAGGGGATGACTGAAGCTTTCTTT. This chain uses TRBV27 with TRBJ1-1; possibly TRBD1 for D (6 bases). V was cut by 2 bases and J by 5 bases, with 9 bases left in between. CDR1 MNHEY and CDR2 SMNVEV come from the germline V gene (reference sequence). This CDR3 comprises 13 residues.

The gene calls are TRBV19 and TRBJ2-7; 12 nucleotides agree with TRBD2. The germline V gene encodes CDR1 LNHDA and CDR2 SQIVND (reference sequence). With V trimmed by 5 bases and J by 4 bases, 9 bases remained unmatched. This CDR3 has 16 residues. The CDR3 coding sequence is TGTGCCAGTAGTCCCCGGCTAGCGGGAGGGCCGTACGAGCAGTACTTC. Translating it yields CASSPRLAGGPYEQYF.

Here the CDR3 reads CASFAGGPEAFF. DNA of the CDR3: TGTGCCAGCTTTGCAGGGGGCCCTGAAGCTTTCTTT. V gene TRBV2 combines with J gene TRBJ1-1, with TRBD1 matching over 8 bases. The CDR3 length is 12 residues. Losses at the gene ends were 8 bases for V and 6 bases for J; bases not matched to a gene: 5. Germline V gives CDR1 SNHLY, CDR2 FYNNEI.

This clone was detected only once. V is TRBV10-3 and J is TRBJ2-2; the match to TRBD2 covers 11 bases. CDR3 length: 18 amino acids. The germline V gene has CDR1 ENHRY and CDR2 SYGVKD. After removal of 3 bases from V and 2 bases from J, the junction contained 8 bases not matched to a gene. CDR3 DNA sequence: TGTGCCATCAGTGACATAACTAGCGGGGGTTATAACACCGGGGAGCTGTTTTTT. Its translation: CAISDITSGGYNTGELFF.

This clone has just one count. The V gene is TRBV14, the J gene TRBJ2-6, with D uncertain. The CDR3 extends over 18 amino acids. CDR1 is SGHDN and CDR2 is FVKESK in the germline V gene. V lost 4 bases and J 1 base, leaving 17 bases between the germline ends. The CDR3: CASSLIPHSTSGANVLTF. CDR3 nucleotide sequence: TGTGCCAGCAGCCTAATCCCCCACTCGACTTCTGGGGCCAACGTCCTGACTTTC. The variable domain in full, with the rest retrieved from reference TRBV14 and TRBJ2-6, is EAGVTQFPSHSVIEKGQTVTLRCDPISGHDNLYWYRRVMGKEIKFLLHFVKESKQDESGMPNNRFLAERTGGTYSTLKVQPAELEDSGVYFCASSLIPHSTSGANVLTFGAGSRLTVL.

The chain couples TRBV10-1 to TRBJ2-1; the D gene is possibly TRBD1 (6 bases). CDR1 is WNHNN, CDR2 SYGVQD, per germline (reference sequence). Trimming cost V 10 bases and J 3 bases, with 16 bases left between them. This CDR3 is 14 amino acids long. The CDR3 sequence: CATLSRQVYNEQFF. CDR3 in DNA: TGCGCCACCCTATCCAGACAGGTCTACAATGAGCAGTTCTTC.

V usage is TRBV6-5 and J usage is TRBJ1-1; D call uncertain. Per germline, CDR1 MNHEY and CDR2 SVGAGI. V lost 8 bases to trimming and J lost 1 base, with 5 bases between them. The CDR3 is made up of 11 amino acids. The CDR3 protein is CASLTNTEAFF. CDR3 DNA: TGTGCCAGCCTAACGAACACTGAAGCTTTCTTT.

The chain carries TRBV9 and TRBJ2-3, with D unclear. The length of the CDR3 is 13 residues. Germline CDR1 SGDLS, CDR2 YYNGEE. Trimming took 2 bases from V and 6 from J, leaving 10 bases between them. This chain's CDR3 is CASSVYEVDTQYF. The CDR3 DNA reads TGTGCCAGCAGCGTCTACGAGGTGGATACGCAGTATTTT.

This chain joins TRBV30 and TRBJ2-3, with D tentatively TRBD1 (5 bases). This CDR3 region has 15 residues. Germline V CDR1 and CDR2: GTSNPN, SVGIG (reference sequence). V lost 2 bases to trimming and J lost 4 bases, with 16 bases between them. The CDR3 is CAWSTQDRFSDTQYF. The CDR3 bases are TGTGCCTGGAGTACACAGGATAGATTTTCAGATACGCAGTATTTT.

V and J are TRBV5-6 and TRBJ2-2, with D uncertain. The V gene's germline CDR1 is SGHDT and CDR2 YYEEEE. The CDR3 totals 16 residues. V dropped 0 bases and J dropped 2 bases, with 11 bases sitting between them. The CDR3 DNA reads as TGTGCCAGCAGCTTGGGGCCCCGGGTTAACACCGGGGAGCTGTTTTTT. Residues: CASSLGPRVNTGELFF.